Sequencing of this T cell receptor beta chain was carried out in a study of OX40 agonist ivuxolimab in advanced cancers. The protocol was immunoSEQ multiplex PCR, while the TCRdb copy is restricted to in-frame clones and leaves out a portion. The data show about 33,000 clones, approximately 78% seen once. The V end was cut by 1 base, the J end by 3 bases, with 9 bases between. The germline CDR1 and CDR2 sequences are MDHEN and SYDVKM. The CDR3 sequence is 15 residues long. The chain employs TRBV28 and TRBJ1-4; perhaps TRBD1 as D (5 bases). This sample comprised CD4+ or CD8+ T cells sorted from blood, obtained in a trial of the OX40 agonist ivuxolimab. The sequence was collected from an adult with an advanced solid tumor such as melanoma, head and neck, liver or kidney cancer. The CDR3 DNA is TGTGCCAGCAGTTTATTCGGACAATCTAATGAAAAACTGTTTTTT. Translating gives CASSLFGQSNEKLFF. The full variable domain, in which reference TRBV28 and TRBJ1-4 provide the parts outside the CDR3, is DVKVTQSSRYLVKRTGEKVFLECVQDMDHENMFWYRQDPGLGLRLIYFSYDVKMKEKGDIPEGYSVSREKKERFSLILESASTNQTSMYLCASSLFGQSNEKLFFGSGTQLSVL.